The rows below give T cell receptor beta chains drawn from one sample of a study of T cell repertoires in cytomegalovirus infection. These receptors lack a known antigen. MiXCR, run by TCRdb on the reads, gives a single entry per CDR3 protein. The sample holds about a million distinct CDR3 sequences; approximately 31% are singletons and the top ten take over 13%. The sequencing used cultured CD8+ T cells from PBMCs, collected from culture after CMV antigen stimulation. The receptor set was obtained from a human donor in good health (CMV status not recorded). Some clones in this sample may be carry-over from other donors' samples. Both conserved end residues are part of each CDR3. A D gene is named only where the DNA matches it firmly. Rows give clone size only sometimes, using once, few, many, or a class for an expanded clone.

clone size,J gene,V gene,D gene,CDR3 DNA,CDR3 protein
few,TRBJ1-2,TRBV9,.,TGTGCCTGCGGGAGCCCGTCCTATGGCTACACCTTC,CACGSPSYGYTF
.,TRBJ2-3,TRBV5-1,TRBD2,TGCGCCTGCAGCTTGGTCGTCGGGGGGGGCCGGGATACGCAGTATTTT,CACSLVVGGGRDTQYF
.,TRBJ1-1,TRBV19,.,TGTGCCAGTAGTATACGCCCGGGGACTGAAGCTTTCTTT,CASSIRPGTEAFF
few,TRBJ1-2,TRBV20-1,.,TGCAGTGCTAGGAACTCCGCGGAGGGGAGGAGAGATGGCTACACCTTC,CSARNSAEGRRDGYTF
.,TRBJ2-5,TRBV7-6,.,TGTGCTAGCAGCCGACGCCTCCGCCAAGAGACCCAGTACTTC,CASSRRLRQETQYF
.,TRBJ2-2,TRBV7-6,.,TGTGCCAGCAGCTTAGCGATTGGGGGCCCCGGGGAGCTGTTTTTT,CASSLAIGGPGELFF
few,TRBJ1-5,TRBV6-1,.,TGTGCCAGCAGTGAAGATACGGGTTACAATCAGCCCCAGCATTTT,CASSEDTGYNQPQHF
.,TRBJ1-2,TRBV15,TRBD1,TGTGCCACCAGCAGTGCAGGGACAGGGGACCTTTTTAACTATGGCTACACCTTC,CATSSAGTGDLFNYGYTF
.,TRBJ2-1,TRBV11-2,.,TGTGCCAGCAGCTTAGATCCGGGCTCCAATGAGCAGTTCTTC,CASSLDPGSNEQFF
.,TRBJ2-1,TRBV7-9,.,TGTGCCAGCAGCTTGGACAGAGACCCCCGCAATGAGCAGTTCTTC,CASSLDRDPRNEQFF
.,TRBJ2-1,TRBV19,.,TGTGCCAGTAATCTGGGGGGTCTGTCCTACAATGAGCAGTTCTTC,CASNLGGLSYNEQFF
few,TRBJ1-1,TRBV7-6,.,TGTGCCAGCAGCTTAGCAGGGGGGCTTGACACTGAAGCTTTCTTT,CASSLAGGLDTEAFF
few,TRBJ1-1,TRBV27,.,TGTGCCAGCAGTTTCCCAGGCCGTGGGGCTTTCTTT,CASSFPGRGAFF
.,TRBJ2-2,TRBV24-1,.,TGTGCCACCAGTGATCCGAAGTTAAGCGGGGAGCTGTTTTTT,CATSDPKLSGELFF
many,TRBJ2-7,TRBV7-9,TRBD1,TGTGCCAGCAGCGGGCCGGGACAGGGCGAACACGAGCAGTACTTC,CASSGPGQGEHEQYF
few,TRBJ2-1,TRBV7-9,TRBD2,TGTGCCAGCAGCCCAATTAGCGGGGGGATTTACAATGAGCAGTTCTTC,CASSPISGGIYNEQFF
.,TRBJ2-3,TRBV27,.,TGTGCCAGCAGTTTATCGAATGGGCGGGCTAGCACAGATACGCAGTATTTT,CASSLSNGRASTDTQYF
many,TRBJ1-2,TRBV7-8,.,TGTGCCAGCAGCCCCTGGACAGCTACTTCTTACTCTAACTATGGCTACACCTTC,CASSPWTATSYSNYGYTF
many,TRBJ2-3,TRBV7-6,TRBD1,TGTGCCAGCAGCCAAACAGGGGGCACAGATACGCAGTATTTT,CASSQTGGTDTQYF
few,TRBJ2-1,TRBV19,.,TGTGCCAGTATGAGGCTAGCGACGGGTAATGAGCAGTTCTTC,CASMRLATGNEQFF
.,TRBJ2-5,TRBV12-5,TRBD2,TGTGCTAGTGGTTTGTCGGGGGGGCAGAGGGAAAAAGAGACCCAGTACTTC,CASGLSGGQREKETQYF
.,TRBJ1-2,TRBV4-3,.,TGCGCCAGCAGCCAAGAGGGACTTCGGGGGGATGGCTACACCTTC,CASSQEGLRGDGYTF
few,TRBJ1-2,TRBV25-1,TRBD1,TGTGCCAGCAGTGGACGGGGACAGGGCTATGGCTACACCTTC,CASSGRGQGYGYTF
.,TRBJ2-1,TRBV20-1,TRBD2,TGCAGTGCTAGCCTGTCCGTTCTAGCGGGGAACAATGAGCAGTTCTTC,CSASLSVLAGNNEQFF
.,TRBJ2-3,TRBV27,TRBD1,TGTGCCAGCAGTGTCAACAGGGGGCGTAATGGCACAGATACGCAGTATTTT,CASSVNRGRNGTDTQYF
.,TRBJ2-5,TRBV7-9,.,TGTGCCAGCAGCTTTAAGGTCGGAGAGACCCAGTACTTC,CASSFKVGETQYF
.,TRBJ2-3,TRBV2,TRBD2,TGTGCCAGCAGTGAAGTCGGCGGGGGAAACGCAGATACGCAGTATTTT,CASSEVGGGNADTQYF
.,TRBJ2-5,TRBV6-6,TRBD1,TGTGCCAGCAGTTACCAGGGGGCCCGCGAGACCCAGTACTTC,CASSYQGARETQYF
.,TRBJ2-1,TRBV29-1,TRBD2,TGCAGCGTGGCCGGGACTAGCGCGGGGGGCTCCTACAATGAGCAGTTCTTC,CSVAGTSAGGSYNEQFF
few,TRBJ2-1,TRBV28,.,TGTGCCAGCACCCTGCGGGGTTATAGATACAATGAGCAGTTCTTC,CASTLRGYRYNEQFF
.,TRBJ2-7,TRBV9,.,TGTGCCAGCAGCGTAGGTCCGGGCCTGGCGGACGAGCAGTACTTC,CASSVGPGLADEQYF
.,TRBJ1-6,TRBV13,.,TGTGCCAGCAGCTTAGGAGGGGTCTATTTAAATAATTCACCCCTCCACTTT,CASSLGGVYLNNSPLHF
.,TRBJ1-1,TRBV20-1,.,TGCAGTGCTACTTCCCGGGCTTTCTTT,CSATSRAFF
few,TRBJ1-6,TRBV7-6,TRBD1,TGTGCCAGCAGCCCACAGGGGGCTAGTTTTAATTCACCCCTCCACTTT,CASSPQGASFNSPLHF
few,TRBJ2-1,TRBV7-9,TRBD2,TGTGCCAGCAGCTGGAAGCGGGGACTCTCGAGCTCCTACAATGAGCAGTTCTTC,CASSWKRGLSSSYNEQFF
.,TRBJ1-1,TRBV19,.,TGTGCCATCCAGGACGGACAGTCGTACCTGAACACTGAAGCTTTCTTT,CAIQDGQSYLNTEAFF
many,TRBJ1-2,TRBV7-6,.,TGTGCCAGCAGCTTAGGACCCAAGACTAACTATGGCTACACCTTC,CASSLGPKTNYGYTF
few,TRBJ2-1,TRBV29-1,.,TGCAGCATCCCACTCTGGTCGAGCTCCTACAATGAGCAGTTCTTC,CSIPLWSSSYNEQFF
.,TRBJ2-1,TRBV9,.,TGTGCCAGCAGCGTAGAGGGTAGCGGTAGCTCCTACAATGAGCAGTTCTTC,CASSVEGSGSSYNEQFF
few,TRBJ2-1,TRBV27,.,TGTGCCAGCAGTTTTAACCCGGGCTCCTACAATGAGCAGTTCTTC,CASSFNPGSYNEQFF
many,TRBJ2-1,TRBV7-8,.,TGTGCCAGCAGCTTAGAACGTCTGTACTGGTGGGTCAATGAGCAGTTCTTC,CASSLERLYWWVNEQFF
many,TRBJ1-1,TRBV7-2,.,TGTGCCAGCAGCTTAGCGGAGGCCCCCCCGTTCATGAACACTGAAGCTTTCTTT,CASSLAEAPPFMNTEAFF
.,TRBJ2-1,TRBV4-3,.,TGCGCCAGCAGCCTAGCTCCGTCGGATCGAAATGAGCAGTTCTTC,CASSLAPSDRNEQFF
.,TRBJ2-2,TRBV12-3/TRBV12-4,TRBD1,TGTGCCAGCAGTTTTTGGGTTACCGGGACAGTCAACACCGGGGAGCTGTTTTTT,CASSFWVTGTVNTGELFF